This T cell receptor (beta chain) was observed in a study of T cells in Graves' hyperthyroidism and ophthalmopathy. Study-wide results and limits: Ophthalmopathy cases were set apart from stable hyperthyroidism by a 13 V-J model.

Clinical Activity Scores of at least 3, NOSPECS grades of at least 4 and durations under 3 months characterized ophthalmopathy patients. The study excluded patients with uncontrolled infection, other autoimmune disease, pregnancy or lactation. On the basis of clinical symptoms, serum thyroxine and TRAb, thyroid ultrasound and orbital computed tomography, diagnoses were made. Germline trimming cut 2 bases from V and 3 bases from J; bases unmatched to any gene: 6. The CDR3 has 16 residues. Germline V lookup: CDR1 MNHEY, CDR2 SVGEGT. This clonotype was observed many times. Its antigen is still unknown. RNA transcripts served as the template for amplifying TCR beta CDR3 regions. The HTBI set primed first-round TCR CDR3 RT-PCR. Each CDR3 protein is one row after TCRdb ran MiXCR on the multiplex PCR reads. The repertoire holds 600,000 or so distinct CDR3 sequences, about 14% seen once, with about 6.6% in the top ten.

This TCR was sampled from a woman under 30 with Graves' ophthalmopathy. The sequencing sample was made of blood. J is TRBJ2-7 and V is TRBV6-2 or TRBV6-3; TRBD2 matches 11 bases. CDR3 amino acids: CASSYGGLAGFYEQYF. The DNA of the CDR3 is TGTGCCAGCAGTTACGGAGGACTAGCGGGCTTCTACGAGCAGTACTTC.